This entry lists 2 T cell receptor beta chains sequenced from one sample in a study of human T cells and chemical hapten exposure. Indicated time point: patch test 3, about 24 weeks after DPC sensitization. Treatment indicated: therapeutic diphenylcyclopropenone sensitization with weekly scalp DPC. TCRdb independently ran MiXCR on the RACE reads; one entry per CDR3 protein. Of 100,000 or so distinct CDR3 sequences in the sample, nearly 35% are singletons; the top ten hold about 2.9%. The source material was whole blood, sampled in connection with sensitization to the hapten diphenylcyclopropenone (DPC). All receptors derive from a man aged 40-50 years with alopecia areata. Some clones in this sample may be carry-over from other donors' samples.

The CDR3 loop is CASSLLPGNTNEQFF. In DNA form, the CDR3 reads TGTGCCAGCAGCTTGTTGCCGGGCAACACCAATGAGCAGTTCTTC. The chain joins TRBV7-2 to TRBJ2-1; D remains ambiguous. The CDR3 has 15 amino acids. The germline V and J ends were trimmed by 3 bases and 6 bases, with 15 bases remaining between them. Germline assignment: CDR1 SGHTA and CDR2 FQGNSA.

The CDR3 spells CASTTTGGNQPQHF. The CDR3 DNA reads TGTGCCAGCACCACCACAGGGGGCAATCAGCCCCAGCATTTT. This sequence joins TRBV6-2 or TRBV6-3 and TRBJ1-5, with TRBD1 matching 7 bases. V was pared by 7 bases and J by 2 bases, with 5 bases of the junction left unmatched. CDR1 and CDR2 (germline): MNHEY, SVGEGT. CDR3 size: 14 residues.